This TCR beta chain was sequenced during a study of T cell responses to AZD1222 COVID-19 vaccine. Study-level findings and limits: It was only 6 or 7 AZD1222 recipients who were seropositive at baseline. It should be noted that donors were predominantly white British and more often female, and clonal diversity was possibly underestimated. Unmutated variant regions are reportedly targeted by nearly half of spike-specific TCRs.

This clone was observed a single time. Its target is not known. Germline V gives CDR1 SEHNR, CDR2 FQNEAQ (reference sequence). The ends were cut back, 4 bases at V and 6 bases at J, with 15 bases in the middle. This CDR3 is built from 14 residues. Data came from immunoSEQ multiplex PCR; TCRdb stores just in-frame clones and leaves some out. This sample has about 130,000 clones; roughly 93% occur once, and the top ten carry under 4%. The receptor was isolated from an adult in good health. This sample comprised peripheral blood, obtained on day 0 of AZD1222 vaccination. V and J are TRBV7-9 and TRBJ1-1; D gene uncertain. CDR3 in DNA: TGTGCCAGCAGCTCCCCGGAAACCAACGCTGAAGCTTTCTTT. Residues: CASSSPETNAEAFF.